The 7 T cell receptor beta chains listed next were all sequenced from one sample in a study of blood T cell repertoires in COVID-19. The data were produced by immunoSEQ multiplex PCR, yet TCRdb's version contains in-frame clones alone and is incomplete. The sample lists tens of thousands of clones, more than 80% occurring once. The specimen sequenced was peripheral blood. These receptors were collected from a man aged 45-60 years with COVID-19, enrolled during active disease.

The chain joins TRBV11-1 to TRBJ2-3, with a weak D call TRBD1 (7 bases). V was trimmed by 1 base and J by 2 bases, leaving 13 bases between them. This CDR3 contains 16 residues. The germline V gene encodes CDR1 SGHAT and CDR2 FQDESV (reference sequence). The CDR3 is CASSLVAGGITDTQYF. The CDR3 region has the DNA TGTGCCAGCAGCTTAGTTGCAGGGGGGATCACAGATACGCAGTATTTT.

The gene calls are TRBV4-3 and TRBJ1-2, with unresolved D. The germline CDR1 and CDR2 sequences are LGHNA and YSLEER. The CDR3 extends over 10 amino acids. The ends were cut back, 7 bases at V and 9 bases at J, with 9 bases in the middle. The CDR3 DNA reads as TGCGCCAGCAACTGGGAGTGCTACACCTTC. Its protein product is CASNWECYTF.

The genes are TRBV10-3 and TRBJ1-4; D is possibly TRBD1 (5 bases). This CDR3 comprises 15 residues. Trimming removed 3 bases from V and 0 bases from J, with 8 bases in between. CDR1 and CDR2 (germline): ENHRY, SYGVKD. CDR3 amino acids: CAISDAGATNEKLFF. In nucleotides, the CDR3 is TGTGCCATCAGTGATGCGGGGGCAACTAATGAAAAACTGTTTTTT.

The chain has TRBV7-9 and TRBJ1-1; 7 bases are a match to TRBD1. This CDR3 contains 14 residues. The V segment lost 7 bases and the J segment 1 base; nucleotides outside the gene matches: 6. Per germline, CDR1 SEHNR and CDR2 FQNEAQ (reference sequence). DNA for the CDR3: TGTGCCAGCACACAGGGACAGCCGAACACTGAAGCTTTCTTT. Amino acid sequence: CASTQGQPNTEAFF.

This clone was found a few times. The CDR3 loop is CASSSTLSQGYTF. CDR3 DNA sequence: TGTGCCAGCAGCTCGACTCTTAGTCAGGGCTACACCTTC. This chain uses TRBV7-8 with TRBJ1-2; D call uncertain. This CDR3 comprises 13 residues. The germline gives CDR1 SGHVS, CDR2 FQNEAQ. V dropped 4 bases and J dropped 8 bases, with 14 bases sitting between them.

This chain links TRBV19 with TRBJ1-4; 7 bases are a match to TRBD1. With 9 bases clipped from V and 5 bases from J, the junction kept 9 bases outside the gene matches. The CDR3 is made up of 14 amino acids. Germline V gene data show CDR1 as LNHDA and CDR2 as SQIVND (reference sequence). The CDR3 DNA reads TGTGCCAGCAAAAAAACAGGGGTAAATGAAAAACTGTTTTTT. This encodes CASKKTGVNEKLFF.

The genes are TRBV27 and TRBJ2-7; TRBD1 is a possible D gene (6 bases). V was cut by 4 bases and J by 4 bases, with 20 bases left in between. This CDR3 is built from 16 residues. CDR1 is MNHEY and CDR2 is SMNVEV in the germline V gene (reference sequence). CDR3 residues: CASSSALQGNTYEQYF. Written as DNA, the CDR3 is TGTGCCAGCAGTTCCGCCCTCCAGGGGAATACGTACGAGCAGTACTTC.